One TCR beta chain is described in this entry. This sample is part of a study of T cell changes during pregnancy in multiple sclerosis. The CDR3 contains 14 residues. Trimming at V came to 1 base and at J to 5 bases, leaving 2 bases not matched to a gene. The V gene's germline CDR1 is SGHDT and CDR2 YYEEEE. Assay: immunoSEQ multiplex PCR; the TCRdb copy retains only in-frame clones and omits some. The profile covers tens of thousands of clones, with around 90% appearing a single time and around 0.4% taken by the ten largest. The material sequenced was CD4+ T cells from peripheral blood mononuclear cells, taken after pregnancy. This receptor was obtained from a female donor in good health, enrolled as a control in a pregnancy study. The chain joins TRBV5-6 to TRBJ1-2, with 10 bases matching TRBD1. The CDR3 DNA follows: TGTGCCAGCAGCTTGTGGGACAGGGGATATGGCTACACCTTC. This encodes CASSLWDRGYGYTF.